This T cell receptor beta chain was recovered during a study of T cells expressing NK-cell markers. The CDR3 runs 14 residues. Using the 5' RACE reads, TCRdb records one entry per CDR3 protein without DNA. There are 450,000 to 600,000 distinct CDR3 sequences in the sample, with approximately 3.5% held by the top ten. This sequence joins TRBV12-3 or TRBV12-4 and TRBJ1-5; with no DNA, the TCRdb D assignment of TRBD1 cannot be verified. Sequencing was carried out using blood T cells: a sorted CD56 or NKG2C T cell subset, CD4+ or CD8+ T cells, or bulk PBMC T cells (not recorded which). The source of this sequence is a man in his late teens or twenties in good health. The CDR3 protein is CASNGAGGGQPQHF.